What follows describes a single TCR beta chain. Its target is unknown. These data are taken from a study of PD-1 blockade in classical Hodgkin lymphoma. Study findings and constraints: The study reported lower baseline TCR diversity in newly diagnosed patients than in healthy donors. By C4D1 there was a significant rise in CD4+ TCR diversity but not in CD8+ TCR diversity. Patients with an early start, nivolumab under 1 year after ASCT, were excluded. No one has yet defined what causes the repertoire differences, which may be disease activity or prior therapy.

All trial patients relapsed after autologous stem cell transplantation. TCRdb keeps only in-frame clones here, not all; method: immunoSEQ multiplex PCR. The sample consists of approximately 14,000 clones, around four fifths of them appearing once. This CDR3 has 15 residues. Germline CDR1 reads MNHEY; CDR2 reads SVGAGI. Trimming removed 5 bases from V and 3 bases from J; junction bases left unmatched: 7. The gene calls are TRBV6-5 and TRBJ2-1; TRBD1 matches 7 bases. The receptor's source is a human donor with classical Hodgkin lymphoma. The starting material was peripheral blood mononuclear cells (PBMCs), obtained before the second cycle of nivolumab. CDR3 in amino acids: CASSQGRQGYNEQFF. The DNA for the CDR3 is TGTGCCAGCAGTCAGGGCAGACAGGGCTACAATGAGCAGTTCTTC.